Listed below are T cell receptor beta chains from one sample, sequenced in a study of T cell changes during pregnancy in multiple sclerosis. Assay: immunoSEQ multiplex PCR; the TCRdb copy retains only in-frame clones and omits some. This sample carries roughly 29,000 clones, about 93% of them seen once, and the ten largest clones take approximately 0.39%. Sequenced here: CD4+ T cells from peripheral blood mononuclear cells, sampled after pregnancy. Receptor source: a female donor with multiple sclerosis, enrolled in a pregnancy study. Each CDR3 is given with its conserved first and last residue.

V	J	CDR3
TRBV19	TRBJ2-2	CASSNGAGTADTGELFF
TRBV18	TRBJ2-5	CASSPGARGETQYF
TRBV29-1	TRBJ2-2	CSVTPGGADGELFF
TRBV30	TRBJ2-5	CAWSSGLIQETQYF
TRBV29-1	TRBJ1-2	CSAQSFGEPYGYTF
TRBV19	TRBJ1-3	CASMGRGFGNTIYF
TRBV6-5	TRBJ1-5	CASSPQGKGPQHF
TRBV6-1	TRBJ2-6	CASSGMQGRLGANVLTF
TRBV19	TRBJ2-3	CATRLAGATDTQYF
TRBV6-5	TRBJ2-7	CASSYGRGRSYEQYF
TRBV15	TRBJ1-5	CATSGGSPGTQHF
TRBV6-6	TRBJ1-4	CASSDRGNEKLFF
TRBV6-5	TRBJ2-7	CASRIGTAHEQYF
TRBV10-2	TRBJ2-2	CASSLLGLASITGELFF
TRBV18	TRBJ2-7	CASSPRQGPYEQYF
TRBV6-5	TRBJ1-1	CATRQGLETEAFF
TRBV28	TRBJ1-2	CASSPTGSYGYTF
TRBV6-6	TRBJ2-7	CASRWAGLYEQYF
TRBV2	TRBJ1-5	CASARGAGGVSQPQHF
TRBV28	NA	CASSLLAGNEQYF
TRBV30	TRBJ1-1	CACSTRLVMNTEAFF
TRBV7-8	TRBJ2-1	CASSLAASGGSGGEQFF
TRBV19	TRBJ2-1	CASSNLAGYNEQFF
TRBV2	TRBJ1-2	CASSDRRGGNGYTF
TRBV21-1	TRBJ1-2	CASSKEGGTGGVDGYTF
TRBV4-2	TRBJ1-1	CASSQLGQGGILEAFF
TRBV18	TRBJ2-2	CASSPGTGNTGELFF
TRBV5-1	TRBJ2-3	CASSLRDSDTQYF
TRBV10-3	TRBJ1-5	CAISVARAGGQPQHF
TRBV7-9	TRBJ2-3	CASIKWPRGPKPTDTQYF
TRBV9	TRBJ2-1	CASSVGGGQGGSSYNEQFF
TRBV5-1	TRBJ1-2	CASSLTGEVWGYTF
TRBV5-1	TRBJ1-1	CASSLEGRGAFF
TRBV7-3	TRBJ1-1	CASSSYTGEAFF
TRBV30	TRBJ1-1	CAWNQGQSANTEAFF
TRBV14	TRBJ1-1	CASSWARETEAFF
TRBV19	TRBJ1-5	CASSKPGQYSNQPQHF
TRBV4-1	TRBJ1-2	CASSQDSGSPRGYTF
TRBV30	TRBJ1-4	CARQGQGNEKLFF
TRBV5-1	TRBJ1-5	CASSPEGQNQPQHF
TRBV7-9	TRBJ2-7	CASSLERAGYEQYF
TRBV5-1	TRBJ2-2	CASSLAGEGPTGELFF
TRBV7-2	TRBJ2-7	CASSLVSVASGYEQYF
TRBV27	TRBJ1-2	CASSLSWDRLGGYTF
TRBV23-1	TRBJ1-2	CASRPQTGTDTLNYGYTF
TRBV6-5	TRBJ1-1	CASSYWGGRGTEAFF
TRBV19	TRBJ2-5	CASSITGGTQETQYF
TRBV6-1	TRBJ1-2	CASSVNRGYGYTF